These T cell receptor beta chains were read from a single sample in a study of vaccination and CD4 T cells after COVID-19. These receptors have no known antigen. TCRdb reprocessed the PCR reads via MiXCR and lists one record per CDR3 protein. The sample comprises 20,000 to 25,000 distinct CDR3 sequences, around 68% of which are singletons, and roughly 23% rests with the top ten. The source was CD4+ T cells from blood, cultured in vitro, collected before SARS-CoV-2 vaccination. These receptors came from a human donor who received a COVID-19 vaccine. Each CDR3 is given with its conserved first and last residue. The D gene is left open where the match is weak. Size values are once, few and many counts, or a class for expanded clones, and some rows have none.

v_call	j_call	cdr3_length	d_call	clone_size	cdr3_nt	cdr3_aa
TRBV5-4	TRBJ2-1	13	.	.	TGTGCCAGCAGCCACAGGGACTACAATGAGCAGTTCTTC	CASSHRDYNEQFF
TRBV6-5	TRBJ2-1	16	.	.	TGTGCCAGCAGTTACGGTAGGGCAGATTTGAACAATGAGCAGTTCTTC	CASSYGRADLNNEQFF
TRBV6-1	TRBJ2-5	14	.	.	TGTGCCAGCAGTAAACTTGTCAACCAAGAGACCCAGTACTTC	CASSKLVNQETQYF
TRBV10-3	TRBJ1-6	17	TRBD1	.	TGTGCCATCAGTGCAGACGACAGGGGGTCTGATGGGTCACCCCTCCACTTT	CAISADDRGSDGSPLHF
TRBV23-1	TRBJ1-2	18	.	.	TGCGCCAGCAGTCAATCGAGACAGCGAATATCATTGTTCCATGGCTACACCTTC	CASSQSRQRISLFHGYTF
TRBV10-3	TRBJ2-5	13	.	few	TGTGCCATCAGTGAGTCTCGAGGAGAGACCCAGTACTTC	CAISESRGETQYF
TRBV20-1	TRBJ1-2	14	TRBD1	.	TGCAGTGCTAGAGGACAGGGAAGCCTCTATGGCTACACCTTC	CSARGQGSLYGYTF
TRBV25-1	TRBJ2-3	15	TRBD2	.	TGTGCCAGCAGTGCGAAGCGGGGAGGCACAGATACGCAGTATTTT	CASSAKRGGTDTQYF
TRBV7-8	TRBJ2-3	14	TRBD2	few	TGTGCCAGCAATTTGGGGGGGTTGACAGATACGCAGTATTTT	CASNLGGLTDTQYF
TRBV12-3/TRBV12-4	TRBJ2-2	12	.	.	TGTGCCAGCAAGCGCATTCCCGGGGAGCTGTTTTTT	CASKRIPGELFF
TRBV27	TRBJ1-2	14	TRBD1	.	TGTGCCAGCAGTTTGGCGGGATTACAGGGGAGCTACACCTTC	CASSLAGLQGSYTF
TRBV12-3/TRBV12-4	TRBJ1-1	14	.	.	TGTACCAGCAGTTCGTCTACAGGGAACACTGAAGCTTTCTTT	CTSSSSTGNTEAFF
TRBV2	TRBJ1-2	15	TRBD1	few	TGTGCCAGCAGTGAAGCACTAAGACAGGGTAGTGGCTACACCTTC	CASSEALRQGSGYTF
TRBV7-3	TRBJ2-3	12	TRBD2	.	TGTGCCAGCAGCTTAGCGGGGGGTACGCAGTATTTT	CASSLAGGTQYF
TRBV7-3	TRBJ2-2	14	.	.	TGTGCCAGCAGCTTAGGGACCAACACCGGGGAGCTGTTTTTT	CASSLGTNTGELFF
TRBV6-1	TRBJ2-7	14	.	.	TGTGCCAGCAGTAGGGGTACTAGCTCCTACGAGCAGTACTTC	CASSRGTSSYEQYF
TRBV19	TRBJ1-5	16	TRBD1	once	TGTGCCAGTACTAGGACAGGCCAGGGTAGCAATCAGCCCCAGCATTTT	CASTRTGQGSNQPQHF
TRBV7-9	TRBJ1-5	13	.	.	TGTGCCAGCAGCTTAACCCCTTATCAGCCCCAGCATTTT	CASSLTPYQPQHF
TRBV20-1	TRBJ1-5	15	.	.	TGCAGTGCTAGTCGCGACGGACAGTTAAACCAGCCCCAGCATTTT	CSASRDGQLNQPQHF
TRBV2	TRBJ1-1	12	TRBD1	.	TGTGCCAGCACCGGACAGGGCACTGAAGCTTTCTTT	CASTGQGTEAFF
TRBV25-1	TRBJ2-7	14	.	.	TGTGCCAGCAGTGAGTCAGGGGTTCTGCACGAGCAGTACTTC	CASSESGVLHEQYF
TRBV25-1	TRBJ1-6	15	.	.	TGTGCCAGCAGTGAATATGGCGGCTATAATTCACCCCTCCACTTT	CASSEYGGYNSPLHF
TRBV20-1	TRBJ1-1	13	.	few	TGCAGTGCCCCACCCCAGGGAGGCACTGAAGCTTTCTTT	CSAPPQGGTEAFF
TRBV19	TRBJ1-5	16	.	.	TGTGCCAGTAGTATATCCGGCAGGGGTTTCAATCAGCCCCAGCATTTT	CASSISGRGFNQPQHF
TRBV24-1	TRBJ1-2	15	TRBD1	.	TGTGCCACCAGTGACTATGGACAGGGGAGGGATGGCTACACCTTC	CATSDYGQGRDGYTF
TRBV6-1	TRBJ1-2	16	TRBD1	.	TGTGCCAGCACCCGCGGGACAGGGCTCATTGGTGTTGGCTACACCTTC	CASTRGTGLIGVGYTF
TRBV6-1	TRBJ1-3	14	.	.	TGTGCCAGCAGTGCCAGGGCTCATGGAAACACCATATATTTT	CASSARAHGNTIYF
TRBV30	TRBJ2-3	14	TRBD1	.	TGTGCCTGGGGGACAGGGGGCAGCACAGATACGCAGTATTTT	CAWGTGGSTDTQYF
TRBV20-1	TRBJ1-5	13	.	.	TGCAGTGCTAGAGGCTGGCGGGATCAGCCCCAGCATTTT	CSARGWRDQPQHF
TRBV19	TRBJ1-6	15	.	.	TGTGCCAGTAGTTCGTCGCCTGGGGATAATTCACCCCTCCACTTT	CASSSSPGDNSPLHF
TRBV6-1	TRBJ1-1	14	.	.	TGTGCCAGCAGGGAGGACCCATCAGACACTGAAGCTTTCTTT	CASREDPSDTEAFF
TRBV7-9	TRBJ1-3	12	.	.	TGTGCCAGCAGCTTAGCGGGAAACACCATATATTTT	CASSLAGNTIYF
TRBV20-1	TRBJ2-3	18	.	.	TGCAGTGCTAGAGATTTCGCAGCGGCGGGGCTTAGCACAGATACGCAGTATTTT	CSARDFAAAGLSTDTQYF
TRBV20-1	TRBJ2-7	14	.	.	TGCAGTGCTAGGGGGGGACAGAGCTCCTACGAGCAGTACTTC	CSARGGQSSYEQYF
TRBV24-1	TRBJ1-1	11	.	.	TGTGCCACCAAACTGAACACTGAAGCTTTCTTT	CATKLNTEAFF
TRBV10-1	TRBJ2-5	16	TRBD2	.	TGCGCCAGCAGTCCTTTGACTAGCGGGGGCGACGAGACCCAGTACTTC	CASSPLTSGGDETQYF
TRBV2	TRBJ1-5	13	.	.	TGTGCCAGCAGTGAAAGGACGGATCAGCCCCAGCATTTT	CASSERTDQPQHF
TRBV6-1	TRBJ2-7	13	.	.	TGTGCCAGCAACCCGACTGGCCCTGGGGAGCAGTACTTC	CASNPTGPGEQYF
TRBV2	TRBJ1-5	15	.	few	TGTGCCAGCAGTGCCGAACAGGGACACAATCAGCCCCAGCATTTT	CASSAEQGHNQPQHF
TRBV19	TRBJ2-1	16	TRBD2	.	TGTGCCAGTAGTATAGGGCAGGGACTAGGATACAATGAGCAGTTCTTC	CASSIGQGLGYNEQFF
TRBV5-4	TRBJ2-2	17	.	.	TGTGCCAGCAGCTTGGATGCAGGGACGGAGAACACCGGGGAGCTGTTTTTT	CASSLDAGTENTGELFF
TRBV25-1	TRBJ1-5	16	.	medium-sized	TGTGCCAGCAGGGCTCAGGGGTTTCTTAGCAATCAGCCCCAGCATTTT	CASRAQGFLSNQPQHF
TRBV6-5	TRBJ2-7	14	.	.	TGTGCCAGCAGTTACAGTGGCATTTCCTACGAGCAGTACTTC	CASSYSGISYEQYF
TRBV6-1	TRBJ2-1	15	.	.	TGTGCCAGCAGTGAAGCTGGTAGGGCCCACAATGAGCAGTTCTTC	CASSEAGRAHNEQFF
TRBV12-3/TRBV12-4	TRBJ2-3	15	.	.	TGTGCCAGCCACGGGTCCACGGGTTCCACAGATACGCAGTATTTT	CASHGSTGSTDTQYF
TRBV27	TRBJ1-6	16	.	.	TGTGCCTCCCGGACGGGCCGTGGCTCCTATAATTCACCCCTCCACTTT	CASRTGRGSYNSPLHF
TRBV27	TRBJ2-4	19	TRBD2	.	TGTGCCAGCAGTCAGACGGGACTAGCGGGGGGCGGAACCAAAAACATTCAGTACTTC	CASSQTGLAGGGTKNIQYF
TRBV7-8	TRBJ1-1	15	.	.	TGTGCCAGCAGCTTAGTGGCAGGGGTAGGGACTGAAGCTTTCTTT	CASSLVAGVGTEAFF
TRBV20-1	TRBJ2-5	15	.	few	TGCAGTGCTAGAGGTCAGCGGGCGGATCAAGAGACCCAGTACTTC	CSARGQRADQETQYF
TRBV6-1	TRBJ1-6	18	TRBD1	.	TGTGCCAGCAGTCCCGGGACAGGGATGGGCTCCTATAATTCACCCCTCCACTTT	CASSPGTGMGSYNSPLHF
TRBV6-1	TRBJ1-6	14	.	few	TGTGCCAGCAGTGACAGGGCTGGTAATTCACCCCTCCACTTT	CASSDRAGNSPLHF
TRBV6-1	TRBJ1-1	12	.	.	TGTGCCAGCGTGAACCTTCCGCTGGAAGCTTTCTTT	CASVNLPLEAFF
TRBV6-5	TRBJ1-5	15	TRBD1	.	TGTGCCAGCAGTTCTCCACAGGGGGCCAATCAGCCCCAGCATTTT	CASSSPQGANQPQHF
TRBV20-1	TRBJ1-2	13	TRBD1	.	TGCAGTGCTAGGGCGACAGGGCCGGCTGGCTACACCTTC	CSARATGPAGYTF
TRBV6-5	TRBJ1-3	14	.	.	TGTGCCAGCAGTTCAACAGGGACTCGAAACACCATATATTTT	CASSSTGTRNTIYF
TRBV6-5	TRBJ1-2	15	.	.	TGTGCCAGCAGTTACGCCGAAAGGGTTCTGGATGGCTACACCTTC	CASSYAERVLDGYTF
TRBV14	TRBJ1-1	15	.	.	TGTGCCAGCAGCCAAGTTAGGGGACGAGGGGCTGAAGCTTTCTTT	CASSQVRGRGAEAFF
TRBV20-1	TRBJ1-1	11	.	.	TGCAGTGCTAGTGGGGGGACTGAAGCTTTCTTT	CSASGGTEAFF
TRBV19	TRBJ1-1	14	TRBD1	.	TGTGCCAGTAGCGGGACAGGATCGAACACTGAAGCTTTCTTT	CASSGTGSNTEAFF
TRBV10-3	TRBJ1-4	16	.	.	TGTGCCATCAGTGATCGGGCAGGGGCAACTAATGAAAAACTGTTTTTT	CAISDRAGATNEKLFF